This TCR beta chain was obtained from a study of blood T cell repertoires in COVID-19. Germline lookup yields CDR1 LGHDT and CDR2 YNNKEL (reference sequence). Trimming took off 2 bases at V and 3 bases at J, with 5 bases between the two ends. This CDR3 contains 12 residues. Per the authors' pipeline: It was from reference gene primer amplification that nucleated cell counts were estimated. Sequencing used immunoSEQ multiplex PCR; TCRdb keeps in-frame clones, though not all of them. V and J calls and clone size are copied from that table; D and trimming were computed from the DNA. The sample lists over 100,000 clones; about nine tenths were seen once.

Sequenced sample: peripheral blood. This TCR was recovered from a human donor in a cohort sampled during active COVID-19. V and J are TRBV3-1 (or the pseudogene TRBV3-2) and TRBJ2-7; D gene ambiguous. This CDR3 is CASSQQNYEQYF. CDR3 bases: TGTGCCAGCAGCCAACAAAACTACGAGCAGTACTTC.